The sequence of this T cell receptor beta chain was determined in a study of CD8+CD57+ T cells in acquired aplastic anemia. V lost 4 bases, J lost 1 base, and 4 bases stayed unmatched. Per the germline V gene, CDR1 is SGHKS and CDR2 is YYEKEE (reference sequence). The CDR3 contains 15 residues. This clonotype appeared once. The TCR beta profiling, which covered VDJ combination and CDR3 sequence, was carried out using genomic DNA as the template. TCRdb reprocessed the reads with MiXCR, giving one entry per CDR3 protein. The sample contains roughly 170,000 distinct CDR3 sequences, just under 65% of which appear only once.

Source material: sorted CD4+, CD8+, or CD8+CD57+ T cells (not recorded which) from PBMCs. The chain couples TRBV5-5 to TRBJ2-3; 9 bases match TRBD2. The clonotype originates from a human donor in good health. The DNA of the CDR3 is TGTGCCAGCAGCCTCATAGCGGGAGGCACAGATACGCAGTATTTT. Its protein is CASSLIAGGTDTQYF.